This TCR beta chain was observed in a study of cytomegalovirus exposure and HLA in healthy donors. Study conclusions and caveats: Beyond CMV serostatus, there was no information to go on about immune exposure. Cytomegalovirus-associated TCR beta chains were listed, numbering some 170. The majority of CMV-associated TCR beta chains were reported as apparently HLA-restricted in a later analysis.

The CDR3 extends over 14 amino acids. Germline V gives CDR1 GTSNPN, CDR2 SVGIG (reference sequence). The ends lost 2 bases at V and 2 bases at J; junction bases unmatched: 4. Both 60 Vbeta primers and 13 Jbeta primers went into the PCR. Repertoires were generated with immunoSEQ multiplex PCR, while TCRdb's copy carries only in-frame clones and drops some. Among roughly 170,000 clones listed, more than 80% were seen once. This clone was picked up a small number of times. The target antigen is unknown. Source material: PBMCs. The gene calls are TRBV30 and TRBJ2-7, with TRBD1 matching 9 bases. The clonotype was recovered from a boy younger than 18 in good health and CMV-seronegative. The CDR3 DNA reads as TGTGCCTGGAGTCCGGACAGGGGAGCCTACGAGCAGTACTTC. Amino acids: CAWSPDRGAYEQYF.